Following are 26 T cell receptor beta chains from one sample sequenced in a study of blood T cell repertoires in COVID-19. Produced via immunoSEQ multiplex PCR; TCRdb's table is partial and in-frame only. The table shows some 200,000 clones, with 65% to 85% occurring only once. The specimen sequenced was peripheral blood. The receptor set was obtained from an elderly woman with acute or convalescent COVID-19.

The CDR3, as DNA: TGTGCCAGCAGCTTAGCGGGGGGCTCCTACGAGCAGTACTTC. It codes for CASSLAGGSYEQYF. The genes are TRBV3-1 (or the pseudogene TRBV3-2) and TRBJ2-7; TRBD2 matches at 10 bases. Germline V gene lookup returns CDR1 LGHDT and CDR2 YNNKEL (reference sequence). With 5 bases clipped from V and 0 bases from J, the junction kept 1 base outside the gene matches. CDR3 length: 14 amino acids.

In this sample, this clone turned up once. This chain uses TRBV30 with TRBJ2-3; 7 bases fit TRBD2. The CDR3 has 16 amino acids. Germline CDR1 and CDR2: GTSNPN and SVGIG (reference sequence). Trimming removed 4 bases from V and 2 bases from J; junction bases left unmatched: 12. The CDR3, as DNA: TGTGCCTGGAACCCTACCAGCGGGGAGTACACAGATACGCAGTATTTT. Its protein product is CAWNPTSGEYTDTQYF.

The genes are TRBV7-2 and TRBJ1-1; possibly TRBD1 for D (6 bases). The V end was cut by 4 bases, the J end by 6 bases, with 24 bases between. The CDR3 spans 17 residues. The germline V gene has CDR1 SGHTA and CDR2 FQGNSA. Written as DNA, the CDR3 is TGTGCCAGCAGCTCCCCCCACATACTCAGACAGGTTGCTGAAGCTTTCTTT. It yields the protein CASSSPHILRQVAEAFF.

This chain joins TRBV4-3 and TRBJ1-1, with TRBD1 matching 9 bases. CDR3 length: 17 amino acids. Germline V CDR1 and CDR2: LGHNA, YSLEER. After removal of 0 bases from V and 0 bases from J, the junction contained 5 bases not matched to a gene. CDR3 in DNA: TGCGCCAGCAGCCAAGACGTCGGGACAGGGATGAACACTGAAGCTTTCTTT. Translation: CASSQDVGTGMNTEAFF.

This chain links TRBV5-6 with TRBJ1-1, with D possibly TRBD1 on 5 matching bases. Germline V gene lookup returns CDR1 SGHDT and CDR2 YYEEEE. The CDR3 runs to 17 residues. V gave up 5 bases and J gave up 2 bases, with 22 bases separating them. Here the CDR3 reads CASSPRGRGVGNTEAFF. For the CDR3, the DNA is TGTGCCAGCAGTCCCAGAGGCCGGGGGGTCGGTAACACTGAAGCTTTCTTT.

V is TRBV27 and J is TRBJ2-1, with 9 bases fitting TRBD2. Germline V gene lookup returns CDR1 MNHEY and CDR2 SMNVEV (reference sequence). The CDR3 sequence is 15 residues long. The junction had 13 bases not matched to a gene; V was cut back by 4 bases and J by 12 bases. The CDR3 region is CASSSLGLAMEGQFF. In DNA, the CDR3 is TGTGCCAGCAGTTCCCTGGGACTAGCTATGGAGGGGCAGTTCTTC.

V and J are TRBV7-2 and TRBJ1-5; TRBD1 aligns across 10 bases. The CDR3 has 16 residues. The germline V gene encodes CDR1 SGHTA and CDR2 FQGNSA. J lost 2 bases, V lost 1 base, and 2 bases had no gene match. CDR3 residues: CASSLVGTGGNQPQHF. CDR3 nucleotides: TGTGCCAGCAGCTTAGTGGGGACAGGGGGCAATCAGCCCCAGCATTTT.

The rearrangement uses TRBV7-9 and TRBJ2-2, with 8 bases aligning to TRBD1. With V trimmed by 4 bases and J by 4 bases, 11 bases remained unmatched. CDR3 size: 17 residues. The germline V gene encodes CDR1 SEHNR and CDR2 FQNEAQ (reference sequence). The CDR3 bases are TGTGCCAGCAGCTCGTTCTCAGGGGGCGCGGTCACCGGGGAGCTGTTTTTT. Its protein is CASSSFSGGAVTGELFF.

This sequence joins TRBV30 and TRBJ2-7, with D perhaps TRBD2 (6 bases). The CDR3 extends over 15 amino acids. Germline CDR1 is GTSNPN and CDR2 is SVGIG (reference sequence). The V and J ends lost 0 bases and 6 bases respectively, with 18 bases between them. The DNA of the CDR3 is TGTGCCTGGAGTGTTTCCTGGGGGGATATTAGCGAGCAGTACTTC. It is translated as CAWSVSWGDISEQYF.

The rearrangement links TRBV11-3 to TRBJ1-2; D is perhaps TRBD1 (5 bases). Trimming pared 2 bases from V and 5 bases from J, leaving 15 bases between. Germline V gene data show CDR1 as SGHNT and CDR2 as YENEEA. The CDR3 runs to 15 residues. CDR3 DNA: TGTGCCAGCAGCTTATCTCGCAGGGAGGAGTATGGCTACACCTTC. It encodes CASSLSRREEYGYTF.

This chain joins TRBV4-2 and TRBJ2-2; possible D gene TRBD2, 6 bases. Per the germline V gene, CDR1 is LGHNA and CDR2 is YNFKEQ. V dropped 1 base and J dropped 4 bases, with 10 bases sitting between them. The CDR3 covers 15 residues. CDR3: CASSQVGTGTGELFF. CDR3 coding DNA: TGTGCCAGCAGCCAAGTGGGGACTGGCACCGGGGAGCTGTTTTTT.

This chain connects TRBV12-5 to TRBJ1-5; 7 bases agree with TRBD1. The germline V gene encodes CDR1 LGHNT and CDR2 FRNRAP. CDR3 size: 16 residues. J was trimmed by 0 bases and V by 3 bases; bases with no gene match: 5. The CDR3 here is CASGFRQGNSNQPQHF. Written as DNA, the CDR3 is TGTGCTAGTGGTTTCCGACAGGGTAATAGCAATCAGCCCCAGCATTTT.

The table lists this clone with a few counts. The chain combines TRBV4-3 with TRBJ1-2; 7 nucleotides match TRBD1. The CDR3 spans 15 residues. Germline V gene data show CDR1 as LGHNA and CDR2 as YSLEER. Germline trimming cut 2 bases from V and 7 bases from J; bases unmatched to any gene: 10. The CDR3 region is CASSQSSGGGIGYTF. CDR3 in DNA: TGCGCCAGCAGCCAATCCAGCGGAGGGGGCATTGGCTACACCTTC.

This CDR3 is CAISDPHLDNSYEQYF. CDR3 nucleotides: TGTGCCATCAGTGACCCCCATCTGGACAACTCCTACGAGCAGTACTTC. V is TRBV10-3 and J is TRBJ2-7; the D gene is possibly TRBD1 (5 bases). CDR1 ENHRY and CDR2 SYGVKD come from the germline V gene. The CDR3 contains 16 residues. The V end lost 3 bases, the J end lost 0 bases, and 15 bases lay between the germline ends.

This sequence joins TRBV5-1 and TRBJ1-1; TRBD1 matches at 9 bases. The CDR3 extends over 16 amino acids. The V segment lost 1 base and the J segment 2 bases; nucleotides outside the gene matches: 6. From germline, CDR1 is SGHRS and CDR2 YFSETQ. As DNA, the CDR3 is TGCGCCAGCAGCTTGACGGGACAGGGATTTAACACTGAAGCTTTCTTT. Its protein product is CASSLTGQGFNTEAFF.

The V gene is TRBV7-3, the J gene TRBJ1-2, with TRBD1 matching over 10 bases. This CDR3 spans 15 amino acids. The V gene's germline CDR1 is SGHTA and CDR2 FQGTGA. The V and J ends lost 4 bases and 10 bases, in that order; junction bases with no gene match: 12. The CDR3 sequence is CASSSFGGTGDAYTF. DNA for the CDR3: TGTGCCAGCAGCTCATTCGGAGGGACAGGGGATGCCTACACCTTC.

The chain recombines TRBV5-1 with TRBJ1-5; the D gene is possibly TRBD1 (6 bases). Germline V gene lookup returns CDR1 SGHRS and CDR2 YFSETQ. CDR3 size: 15 residues. V dropped 4 bases and J dropped 3 bases, with 14 bases sitting between them. Here the CDR3 reads CASSPVQGPNQPQHF. In DNA, the CDR3 is TGCGCCAGCAGCCCCGTACAGGGTCCCAATCAGCCCCAGCATTTT.

J is TRBJ1-2 and V is TRBV28, with a possible D match to TRBD1 (6 bases). This CDR3 contains 14 residues. Trimming shortened V by 2 bases and J by 6 bases, and 13 bases separated the two germline ends. The germline gives CDR1 MDHEN, CDR2 SYDVKM. Written as DNA, the CDR3 is TGTGCCAGCAGTTTAGACAGGACCATAAATGGCTACACCTTC. It encodes CASSLDRTINGYTF.

V usage is TRBV29-1 and J usage is TRBJ1-2; 8 bases are shared with TRBD1. The germline CDR1 and CDR2 sequences are SQVTM and ANQGSEA. The CDR3 spans 16 residues. J was trimmed by 4 bases and V by 2 bases; bases with no gene match: 12. The CDR3 DNA follows: TGCAGCGTTGAACGCCCAGGGGGCGGCGGTTCCTATGGCTACACCTTC. It encodes CSVERPGGGGSYGYTF.

The V gene is TRBV18, the J gene TRBJ2-2; D not certain. The CDR3 spans 15 residues. CDR1 is KGHSH and CDR2 is LQKENI in the germline V gene. Trimming shortened V by 4 bases and J by 0 bases, and 9 bases separated the two germline ends. The CDR3 nucleotides read TGTGCCAGCTCACTCCGAGCCGCGAACACCGGGGAGCTGTTTTTT. It yields the protein CASSLRAANTGELFF.

The rearrangement links TRBV15 to TRBJ2-5, with D hard to call. This CDR3 is 15 amino acids long. Trimming left V 0 bases short and J 1 base short, with 9 bases between. CDR1 and CDR2 from the germline V gene are LNHNV and YYDKDF (reference sequence). The chain's CDR3 is CATSRDIPSQETQYF. The DNA of the CDR3 is TGTGCCACCAGCAGAGATATCCCTAGCCAAGAGACCCAGTACTTC.

The rearrangement uses TRBV6-4 and TRBJ2-3; 7 nucleotides line up with TRBD2. The CDR3 is made up of 13 amino acids. The germline V gene has CDR1 MRHNA and CDR2 SNTAGT. The V segment lost 4 bases and the J segment 5 bases; nucleotides outside the gene matches: 3. CDR3 sequence: CASSASGIDTQYF. The CDR3 DNA reads as TGTGCCAGCAGTGCTAGCGGAATAGATACGCAGTATTTT.

The J gene is TRBJ2-5, the V gene TRBV6-2 or TRBV6-3; 9 bases are a match to TRBD2. The length of the CDR3 is 18 residues. Germline loops: CDR1 MNHEY, CDR2 SVGEGT. V was clipped by 0 bases and J by 5 bases; unmatched bases: 13. The CDR3 sequence is CASSYSSGGPGRMETQYF. The CDR3 coding sequence is TGTGCCAGCAGTTACTCGAGCGGGGGGCCTGGTCGAATGGAGACCCAGTACTTC.

This chain connects TRBV7-8 to TRBJ2-1; possible D gene TRBD2, 6 bases. V shed 6 bases and J shed 0 bases, with 12 bases lying between them. This CDR3 contains 15 residues. The germline CDR1 and CDR2 sequences are SGHVS and FQNEAQ. In DNA form, the CDR3 reads TGTGCCAGCAGTCAAGGAGGGAACTCCTACAATGAGCAGTTCTTC. Amino acid sequence: CASSQGGNSYNEQFF.

The chain is built from TRBV9 and TRBJ2-3; the D is unclear. V dropped 0 bases and J dropped 5 bases, with 4 bases sitting between them. Per germline, CDR1 SGDLS and CDR2 YYNGEE. The CDR3 spans 12 residues. The CDR3 spells CASSVEQDTQYF. The CDR3 DNA sequence: TGTGCCAGCAGCGTAGAGCAAGATACGCAGTATTTT.

The chain carries TRBV9 and TRBJ1-2; 7 nucleotides agree with TRBD1. Germline CDR1 and CDR2: SGDLS and YYNGEE. The V segment lost 0 bases and the J segment 5 bases; nucleotides outside the gene matches: 7. This CDR3 is 15 amino acids long. Here the CDR3 reads CASSVAGTDGYGYTF. CDR3 DNA sequence: TGTGCCAGCAGCGTAGCGGGGACAGATGGATATGGCTACACCTTC. Using reference TRBV9 and TRBJ1-2 for the parts outside the CDR3, the full variable domain is DSGVTQTPKHLITATGQRVTLRCSPRSGDLSVYWYQQSLDQGLQFLIQYYNGEERAKGNILERFSAQQFPDLHSELNLSSLELGDSALYFCASSVAGTDGYGYTFGSGTRLTVV.